The source of this TCR beta chain is a study of cytomegalovirus exposure and HLA in healthy donors. This clone was detected a few times. V lost 6 bases to trimming and J lost 3 bases, with 15 bases between them. From germline, CDR1 is SNHLY and CDR2 FYNNEI. The CDR3 extends over 15 amino acids. The primer mix had 60 Vbeta and 13 Jbeta primers. Here immunoSEQ multiplex PCR was the method, and the copy in TCRdb shows in-frame clones only, minus some. The data hold approximately 110,000 clones, with about 12% observed a single time. V is TRBV2 and J is TRBJ1-5, with D perhaps TRBD1 (6 bases). This sequence originates from a man aged 35-49 years in good health and CMV-seropositive. Sample: PBMCs. For the CDR3, the DNA is TGTGCCAGCAGGCAACAGGGTACCAACAATCAGCCCCAGCATTTT. It codes for CASRQQGTNNQPQHF.